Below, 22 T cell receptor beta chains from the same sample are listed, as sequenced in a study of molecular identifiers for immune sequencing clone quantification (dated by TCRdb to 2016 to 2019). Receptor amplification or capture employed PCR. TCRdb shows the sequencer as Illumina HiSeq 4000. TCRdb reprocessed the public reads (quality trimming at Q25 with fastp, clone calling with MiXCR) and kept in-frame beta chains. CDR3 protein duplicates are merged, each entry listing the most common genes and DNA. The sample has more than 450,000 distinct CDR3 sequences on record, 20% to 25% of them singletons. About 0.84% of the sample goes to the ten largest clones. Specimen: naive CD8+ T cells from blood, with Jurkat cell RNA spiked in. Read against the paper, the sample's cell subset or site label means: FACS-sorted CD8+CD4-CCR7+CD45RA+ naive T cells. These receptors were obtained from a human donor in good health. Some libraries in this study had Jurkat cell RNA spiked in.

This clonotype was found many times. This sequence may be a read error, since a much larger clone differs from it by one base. CDR3 sequence reads: CATSQGSYEQYF. The CDR3 nucleotides are TGTGCCACCAGCCAGGGCTCCTACGAGCAGTACTTC. The chain couples TRBV24-1 to TRBJ2-7; tentatively, D is TRBD1 (5 bases). The CDR3 has 12 amino acids. Trimming took 7 bases from V and 0 from J, leaving 6 bases between them. CDR1 and CDR2 from the germline V gene are KGHDR and SFDVKD.

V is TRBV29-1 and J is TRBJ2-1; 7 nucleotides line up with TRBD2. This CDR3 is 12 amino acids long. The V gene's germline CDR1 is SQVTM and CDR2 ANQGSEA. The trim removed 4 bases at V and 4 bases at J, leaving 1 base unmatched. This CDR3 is CSVAGGYNEQFF. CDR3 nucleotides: TGCAGCGTTGCCGGGGGGTACAATGAGCAGTTCTTC.

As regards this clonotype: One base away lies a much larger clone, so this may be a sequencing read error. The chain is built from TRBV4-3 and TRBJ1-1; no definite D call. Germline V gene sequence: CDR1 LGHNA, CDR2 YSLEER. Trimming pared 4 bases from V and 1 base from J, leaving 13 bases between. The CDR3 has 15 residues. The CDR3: CASSRDVTGNTEAFF. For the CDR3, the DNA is TGCGCCAGCAGCCGAGATGTGACGGGGAACACTGAAGCTTTCTTT.

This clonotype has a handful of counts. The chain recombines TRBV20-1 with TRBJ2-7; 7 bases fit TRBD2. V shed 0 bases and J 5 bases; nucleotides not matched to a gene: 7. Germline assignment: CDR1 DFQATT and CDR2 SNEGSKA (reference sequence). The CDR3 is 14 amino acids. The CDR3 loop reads CSARDKTSLHEQYF. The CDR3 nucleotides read TGCAGTGCTAGAGATAAGACTAGCCTCCACGAGCAGTACTTC.

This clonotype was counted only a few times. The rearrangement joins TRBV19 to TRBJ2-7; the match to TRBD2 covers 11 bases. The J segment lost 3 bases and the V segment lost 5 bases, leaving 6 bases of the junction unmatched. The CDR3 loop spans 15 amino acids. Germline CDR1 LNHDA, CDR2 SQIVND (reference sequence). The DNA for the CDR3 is TGTGCCAGTAGTTCCGCCGGGACTAGCGGCTACGAGCAGTACTTC. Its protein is CASSSAGTSGYEQYF.

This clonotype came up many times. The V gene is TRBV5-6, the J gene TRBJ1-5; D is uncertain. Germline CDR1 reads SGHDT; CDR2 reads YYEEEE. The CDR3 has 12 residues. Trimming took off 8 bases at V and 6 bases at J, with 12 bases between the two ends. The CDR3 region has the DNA TGTGCCAGTTCCTCTGTGTTTCAGCCCCAGCATTTT. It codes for CASSSVFQPQHF.

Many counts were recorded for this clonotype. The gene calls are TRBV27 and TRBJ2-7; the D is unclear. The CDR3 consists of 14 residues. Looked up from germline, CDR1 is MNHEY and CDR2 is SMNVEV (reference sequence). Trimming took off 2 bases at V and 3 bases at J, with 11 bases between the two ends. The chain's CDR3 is CASSLNPSHYEQYF. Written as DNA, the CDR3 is TGTGCCAGCAGTTTAAACCCTTCGCACTACGAGCAGTACTTC.

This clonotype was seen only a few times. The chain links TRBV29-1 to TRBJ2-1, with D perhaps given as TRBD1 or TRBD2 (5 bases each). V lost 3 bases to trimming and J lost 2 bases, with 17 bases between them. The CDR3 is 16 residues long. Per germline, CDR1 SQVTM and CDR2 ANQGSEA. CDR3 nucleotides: TGCAGCGTTGACGGGATGGGGAAAGGGGCCTACAATGAGCAGTTCTTC. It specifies CSVDGMGKGAYNEQFF.

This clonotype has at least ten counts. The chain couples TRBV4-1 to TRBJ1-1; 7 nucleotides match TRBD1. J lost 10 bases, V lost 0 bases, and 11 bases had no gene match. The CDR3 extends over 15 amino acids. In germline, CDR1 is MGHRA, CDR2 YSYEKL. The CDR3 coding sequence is TGCGCCAGCAGCCAAGAACAGGGGACGAATCGGGTAGCTTTCTTT. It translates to CASSQEQGTNRVAFF.

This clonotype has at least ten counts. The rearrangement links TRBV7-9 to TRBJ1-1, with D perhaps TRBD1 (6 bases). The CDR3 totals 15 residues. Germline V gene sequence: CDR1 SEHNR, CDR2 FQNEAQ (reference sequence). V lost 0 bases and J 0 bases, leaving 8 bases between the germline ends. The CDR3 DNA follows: TGTGCCAGCAGCTTAGCGACAGGAATGAACACTGAAGCTTTCTTT. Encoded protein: CASSLATGMNTEAFF.

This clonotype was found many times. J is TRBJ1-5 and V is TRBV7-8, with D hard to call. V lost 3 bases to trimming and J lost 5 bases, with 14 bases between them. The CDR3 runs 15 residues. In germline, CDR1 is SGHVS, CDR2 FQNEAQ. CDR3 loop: CASSFRPVRDQPQHF. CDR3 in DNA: TGTGCCAGCAGCTTTCGCCCGGTGAGGGATCAGCCCCAGCATTTT. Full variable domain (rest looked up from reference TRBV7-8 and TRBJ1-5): GAGVSQSPRYKVAKRGQDVALRCDPISGHVSLFWYQQALGQGPEFLTYFQNEAQLDKSGLPSDRFFAERPEGSVSTLKIQRTQQEDSAVYLCASSFRPVRDQPQHFGDGTRLSIL.

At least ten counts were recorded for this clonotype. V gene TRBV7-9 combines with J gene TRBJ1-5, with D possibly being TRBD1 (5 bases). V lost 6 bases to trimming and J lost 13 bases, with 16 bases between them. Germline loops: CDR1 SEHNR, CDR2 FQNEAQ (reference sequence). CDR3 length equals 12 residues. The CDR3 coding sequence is TGTGCCAGCAGTACCGAACCGGGACTACAGCATTTT. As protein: CASSTEPGLQHF.

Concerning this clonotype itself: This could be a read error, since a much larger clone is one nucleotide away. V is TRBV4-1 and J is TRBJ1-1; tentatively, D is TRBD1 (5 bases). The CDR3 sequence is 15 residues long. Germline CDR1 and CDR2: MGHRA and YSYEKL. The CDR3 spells CAGSQEQGLNTEAFF. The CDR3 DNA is TGCGCCGGCAGCCAAGAGCAGGGCCTGAACACTGAAGCTTTCTTT.

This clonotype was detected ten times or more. The CDR3 region is CASSLRAAHEQYF. The CDR3 region has the DNA TGTGCCAGCAGCCTTAGGGCAGCCCACGAGCAGTACTTC. The J gene is TRBJ2-7, the V gene TRBV13; D unresolved. Germline V gene lookup returns CDR1 PRHDT and CDR2 FYEKMQ (reference sequence). The CDR3 length is 13 residues. V was cut by 5 bases and J by 5 bases, with 13 bases left in between.

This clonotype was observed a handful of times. The CDR3 here is CASSQPERETQYF. The DNA for the CDR3 is TGTGCCAGCAGTCAACCGGAGCGGGAGACCCAGTACTTC. This sequence joins TRBV7-9 and TRBJ2-5, with D maybe TRBD2 (5 bases). The ends were cut back, 6 bases at V and 5 bases at J, with 13 bases in the middle. Germline assignment: CDR1 SEHNR and CDR2 FQNEAQ (reference sequence). The CDR3 spans 13 residues. Drawing the rest from reference TRBV7-9 and TRBJ2-5, the complete variable domain is DTGVSQNPRHKITKRGQNVTFRCDPISEHNRLYWYRQTLGQGPEFLTYFQNEAQLEKSRLLSDRFSAERPKGSFSTLEIQRTEQGDSAMYLCASSQPERETQYFGPGTRLLVL.

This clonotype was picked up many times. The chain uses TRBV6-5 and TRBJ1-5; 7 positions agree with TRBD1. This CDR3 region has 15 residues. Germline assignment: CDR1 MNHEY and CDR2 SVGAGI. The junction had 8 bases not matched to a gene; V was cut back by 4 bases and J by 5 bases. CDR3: CASSFSGTAYQPQHF. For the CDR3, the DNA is TGTGCCAGCAGTTTCTCCGGGACAGCCTATCAGCCCCAGCATTTT.

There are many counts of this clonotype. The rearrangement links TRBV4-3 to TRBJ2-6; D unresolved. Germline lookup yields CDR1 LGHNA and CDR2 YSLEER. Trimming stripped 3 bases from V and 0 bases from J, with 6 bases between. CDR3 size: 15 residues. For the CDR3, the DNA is TGCGCCAGCAGCCAGGATATCTCTGGGGCCAACGTCCTGACTTTC. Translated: CASSQDISGANVLTF.

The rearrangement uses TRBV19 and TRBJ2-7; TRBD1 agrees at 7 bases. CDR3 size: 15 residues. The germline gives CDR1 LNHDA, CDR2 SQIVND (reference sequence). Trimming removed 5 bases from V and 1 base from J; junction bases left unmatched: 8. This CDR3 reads CASSYRDSRSYEQYF. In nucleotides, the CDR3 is TGTGCCAGTAGTTACAGGGACAGCCGGTCCTACGAGCAGTACTTC.

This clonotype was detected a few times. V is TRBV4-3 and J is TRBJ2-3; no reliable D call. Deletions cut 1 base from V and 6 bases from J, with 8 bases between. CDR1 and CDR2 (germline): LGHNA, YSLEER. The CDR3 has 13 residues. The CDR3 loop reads CASSQAVRDTQYF. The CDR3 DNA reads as TGCGCCAGCAGCCAAGCGGTTCGCGATACGCAGTATTTT.

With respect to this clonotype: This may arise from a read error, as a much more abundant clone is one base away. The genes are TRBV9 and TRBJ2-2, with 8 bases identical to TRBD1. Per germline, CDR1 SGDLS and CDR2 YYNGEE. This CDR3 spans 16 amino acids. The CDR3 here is CAGSTSGQENTGELFF. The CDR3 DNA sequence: TGTGCCGGCAGCACGTCGGGACAGGAGAACACCGGGGAGCTGTTTTTT.

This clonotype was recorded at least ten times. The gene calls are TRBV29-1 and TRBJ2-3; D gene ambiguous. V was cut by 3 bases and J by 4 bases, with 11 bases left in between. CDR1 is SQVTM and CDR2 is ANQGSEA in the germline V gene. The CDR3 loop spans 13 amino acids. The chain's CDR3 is CSVEFRLADTQYF. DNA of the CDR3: TGCAGCGTTGAGTTTCGACTCGCAGATACGCAGTATTTT.

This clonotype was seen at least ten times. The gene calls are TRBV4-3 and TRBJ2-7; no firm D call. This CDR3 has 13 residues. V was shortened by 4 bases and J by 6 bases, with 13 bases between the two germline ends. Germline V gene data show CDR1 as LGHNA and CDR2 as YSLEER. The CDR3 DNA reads TGCGCCAGCAGCCCAAGAAAATGGGGCGAGCAGTACTTC. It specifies CASSPRKWGEQYF.